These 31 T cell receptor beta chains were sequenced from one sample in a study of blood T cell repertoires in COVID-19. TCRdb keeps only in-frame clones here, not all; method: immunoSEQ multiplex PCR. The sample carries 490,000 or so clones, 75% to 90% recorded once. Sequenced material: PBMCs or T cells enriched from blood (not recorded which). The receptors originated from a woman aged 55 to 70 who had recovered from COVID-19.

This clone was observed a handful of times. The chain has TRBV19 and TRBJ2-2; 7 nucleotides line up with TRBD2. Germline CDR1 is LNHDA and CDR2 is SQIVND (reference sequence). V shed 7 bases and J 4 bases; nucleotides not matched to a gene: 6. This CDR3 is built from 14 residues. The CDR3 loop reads CASKGGGITGELFF. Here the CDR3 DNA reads TGTGCCAGTAAGGGCGGGGGTATCACCGGGGAGCTGTTTTTT.

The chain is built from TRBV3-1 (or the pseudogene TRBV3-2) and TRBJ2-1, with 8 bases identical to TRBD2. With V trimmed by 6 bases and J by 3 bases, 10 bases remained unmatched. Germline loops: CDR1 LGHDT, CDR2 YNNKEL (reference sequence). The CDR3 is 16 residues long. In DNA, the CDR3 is TGTGCCAGCAGTCCCCCGAGAAGCGGGGGCTACAATGAGCAGTTCTTC. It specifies CASSPPRSGGYNEQFF.

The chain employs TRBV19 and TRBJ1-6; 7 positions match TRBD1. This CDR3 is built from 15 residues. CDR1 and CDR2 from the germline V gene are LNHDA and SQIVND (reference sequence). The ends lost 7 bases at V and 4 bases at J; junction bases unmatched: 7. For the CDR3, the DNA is TGTGCCAGTACGGTGGCAGGGGGATATAATTCACCCCTCCACTTT. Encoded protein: CASTVAGGYNSPLHF.

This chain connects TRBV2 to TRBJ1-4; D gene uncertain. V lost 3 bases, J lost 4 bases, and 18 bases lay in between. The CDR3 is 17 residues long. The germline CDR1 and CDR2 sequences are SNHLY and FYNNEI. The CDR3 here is CASSDPSMAVLNEKLFF. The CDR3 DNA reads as TGTGCCAGCAGTGACCCCTCCATGGCAGTCCTTAATGAAAAACTGTTTTTT.

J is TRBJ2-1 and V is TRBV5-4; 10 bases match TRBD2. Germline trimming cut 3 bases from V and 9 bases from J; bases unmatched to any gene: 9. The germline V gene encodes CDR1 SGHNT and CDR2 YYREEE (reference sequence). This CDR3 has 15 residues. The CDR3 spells CASSSGSGGVGEQFF. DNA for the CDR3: TGTGCCAGCAGCTCGGGAAGCGGGGGGGTTGGTGAGCAGTTCTTC.

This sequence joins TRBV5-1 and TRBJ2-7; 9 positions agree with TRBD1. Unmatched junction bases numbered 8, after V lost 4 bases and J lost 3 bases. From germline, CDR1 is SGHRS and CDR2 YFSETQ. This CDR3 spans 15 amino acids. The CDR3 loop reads CASSPWGQGGYEQYF. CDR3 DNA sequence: TGCGCCAGCAGCCCCTGGGGACAGGGAGGCTACGAGCAGTACTTC.

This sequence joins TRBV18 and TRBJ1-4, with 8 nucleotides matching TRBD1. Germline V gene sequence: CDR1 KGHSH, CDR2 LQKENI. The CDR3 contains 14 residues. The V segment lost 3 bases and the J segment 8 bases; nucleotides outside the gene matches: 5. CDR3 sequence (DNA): TGTGCCAGCTCACCTAGGACAGGGAGAGAAAAACTGTTTTTT. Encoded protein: CASSPRTGREKLFF.

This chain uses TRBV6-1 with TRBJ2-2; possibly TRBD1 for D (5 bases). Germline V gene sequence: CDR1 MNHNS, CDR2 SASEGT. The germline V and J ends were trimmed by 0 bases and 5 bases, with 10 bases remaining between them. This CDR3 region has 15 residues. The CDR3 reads CASSEAAQGTGELFF. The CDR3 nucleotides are TGTGCCAGCAGTGAAGCGGCGCAGGGAACCGGGGAGCTGTTTTTT.

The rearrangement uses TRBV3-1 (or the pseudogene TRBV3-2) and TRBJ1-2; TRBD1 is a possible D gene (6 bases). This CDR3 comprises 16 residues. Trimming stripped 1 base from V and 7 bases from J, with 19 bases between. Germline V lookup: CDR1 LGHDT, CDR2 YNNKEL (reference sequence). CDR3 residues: CASSQGPGTSSRGYTF. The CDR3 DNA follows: TGTGCCAGCAGCCAAGGTCCCGGGACATCTTCGCGTGGCTACACCTTC.

The CDR3 sequence is CASSPRRTDFNEKLFF. In DNA, the CDR3 is TGCGCCAGCAGCCCCAGGAGGACTGACTTTAATGAAAAACTGTTTTTT. The chain carries TRBV5-1 and TRBJ1-4, with D uncertain. V lost 4 bases, J lost 4 bases, and 17 bases lay in between. Germline CDR1 SGHRS, CDR2 YFSETQ. This CDR3 has 16 residues.

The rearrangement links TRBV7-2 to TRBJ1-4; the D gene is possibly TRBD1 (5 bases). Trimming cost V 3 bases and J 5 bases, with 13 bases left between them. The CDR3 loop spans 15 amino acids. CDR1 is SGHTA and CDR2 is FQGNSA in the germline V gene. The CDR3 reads CASSFDSRSNEKLFF. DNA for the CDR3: TGTGCCAGCAGCTTCGACAGTCGGAGCAATGAAAAACTGTTTTTT. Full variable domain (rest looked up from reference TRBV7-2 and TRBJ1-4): GAGVSQSPSNKVTEKGKDVELRCDPISGHTALYWYRQSLGQGLEFLIYFQGNSAPDKSGLPSDRFSAERTGGSVSTLTIQRTQQEDSAVYLCASSFDSRSNEKLFFGSGTQLSVL.

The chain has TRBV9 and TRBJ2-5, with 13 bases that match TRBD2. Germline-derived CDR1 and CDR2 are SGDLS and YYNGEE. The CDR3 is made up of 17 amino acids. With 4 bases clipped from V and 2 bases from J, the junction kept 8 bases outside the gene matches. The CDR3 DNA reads TGTGCCAGCAGCACCCGCCCGGGACTAGCGGGGCAAGAGACCCAGTACTTC. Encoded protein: CASSTRPGLAGQETQYF.

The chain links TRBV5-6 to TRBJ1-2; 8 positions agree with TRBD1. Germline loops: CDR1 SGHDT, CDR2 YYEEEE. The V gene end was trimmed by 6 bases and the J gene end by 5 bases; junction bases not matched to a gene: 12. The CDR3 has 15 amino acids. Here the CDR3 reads CASTEQGGRGYGYTF. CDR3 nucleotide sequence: TGTGCCAGCACAGAACAGGGGGGCCGCGGATATGGCTACACCTTC. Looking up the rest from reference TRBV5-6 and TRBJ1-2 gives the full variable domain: DAGVTQSPTHLIKTRGQQVTLRCSPKSGHDTVSWYQQALGQGPQFIFQYYEEEERQRGNFPDRFSGHQFPNYSSELNVNALLLGDSALYLCASTEQGGRGYGYTFGSGTRLTVV.

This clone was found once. CDR3 residues: CASRGQGDEQYV. The CDR3 nucleotides read TGTGCCAGCAGAGGACAGGGGGACGAGCAGTACGTC. The chain couples TRBV28 to TRBJ2-7; TRBD1 matches at 10 bases. The CDR3 consists of 12 residues. Looked up from germline, CDR1 is MDHEN and CDR2 is SYDVKM. With V trimmed by 6 bases and J by 5 bases, 1 base remained unmatched.

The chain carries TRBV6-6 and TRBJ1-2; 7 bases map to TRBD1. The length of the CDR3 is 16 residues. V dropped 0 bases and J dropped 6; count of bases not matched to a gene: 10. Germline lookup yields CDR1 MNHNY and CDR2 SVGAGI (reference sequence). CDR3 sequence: CASSYSIAQGDNGYTF. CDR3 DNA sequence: TGTGCCAGCAGTTACTCGATTGCGCAGGGGGATAATGGCTACACCTTC.

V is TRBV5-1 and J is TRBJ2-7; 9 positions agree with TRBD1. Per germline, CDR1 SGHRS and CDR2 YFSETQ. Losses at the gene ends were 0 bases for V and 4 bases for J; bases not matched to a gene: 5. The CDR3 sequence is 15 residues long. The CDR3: CASSLATGGSYEQYF. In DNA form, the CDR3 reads TGCGCCAGCAGCTTGGCCACAGGGGGCAGTTACGAGCAGTACTTC.

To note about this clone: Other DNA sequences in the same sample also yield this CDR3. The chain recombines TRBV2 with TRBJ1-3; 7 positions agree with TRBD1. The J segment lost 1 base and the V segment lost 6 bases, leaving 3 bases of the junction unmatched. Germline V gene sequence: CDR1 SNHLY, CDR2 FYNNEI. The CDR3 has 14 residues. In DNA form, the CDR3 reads TGTGCCAGCAGCGACAGGGTATCTGGAAACACCATATATTTT. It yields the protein CASSDRVSGNTIYF.

The DNA for the CDR3 is TGTGCCAGCAGCTTGAGGCAGGGTGATAAGACCCAGTACTTC. Translated: CASSLRQGDKTQYF. V usage is TRBV5-6 and J usage is TRBJ2-5; D possibly corresponds to TRBD1 (5 bases). V lost 1 base and J 6 bases, leaving 13 bases between the germline ends. This CDR3 has 14 residues. In germline, CDR1 is SGHDT, CDR2 YYEEEE.

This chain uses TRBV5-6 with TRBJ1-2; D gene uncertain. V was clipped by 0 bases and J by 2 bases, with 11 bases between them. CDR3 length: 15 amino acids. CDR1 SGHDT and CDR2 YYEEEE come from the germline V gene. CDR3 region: CASSLVGSTNYGYTF. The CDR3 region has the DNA TGTGCCAGCAGCTTGGTGGGCAGTACAAACTATGGCTACACCTTC.

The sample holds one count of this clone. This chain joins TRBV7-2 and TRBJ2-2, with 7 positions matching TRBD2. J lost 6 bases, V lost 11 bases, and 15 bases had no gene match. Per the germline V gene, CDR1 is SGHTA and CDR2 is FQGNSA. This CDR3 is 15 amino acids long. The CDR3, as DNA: TGTGCCTGGAGGAGGGGAGGACTAGGGCCCGGGGAGCTGTTTTTT. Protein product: CAWRRGGLGPGELFF.

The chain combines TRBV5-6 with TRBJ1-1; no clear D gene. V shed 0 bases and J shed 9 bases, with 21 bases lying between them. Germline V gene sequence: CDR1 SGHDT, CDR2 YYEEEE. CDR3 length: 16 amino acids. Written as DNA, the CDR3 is TGTGCCAGCAGCTTGGACCGGGAGCAAGGCTATGGGAAAGCTTTCTTT. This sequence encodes CASSLDREQGYGKAFF.

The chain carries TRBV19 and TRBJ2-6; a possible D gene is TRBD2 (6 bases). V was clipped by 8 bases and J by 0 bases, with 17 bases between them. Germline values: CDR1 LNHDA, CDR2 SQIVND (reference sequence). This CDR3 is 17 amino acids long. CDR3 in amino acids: CASGTGLTISGANVLTF. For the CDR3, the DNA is TGTGCCAGTGGGACGGGACTGACCATCTCTGGGGCCAACGTCCTGACTTTC.

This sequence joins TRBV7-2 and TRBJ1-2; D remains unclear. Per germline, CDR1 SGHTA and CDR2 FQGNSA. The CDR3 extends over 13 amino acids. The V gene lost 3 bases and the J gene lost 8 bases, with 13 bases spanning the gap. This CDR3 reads CASSLRGVDGYTF. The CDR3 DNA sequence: TGTGCCAGCAGCTTGCGGGGTGTCGACGGCTACACCTTC.

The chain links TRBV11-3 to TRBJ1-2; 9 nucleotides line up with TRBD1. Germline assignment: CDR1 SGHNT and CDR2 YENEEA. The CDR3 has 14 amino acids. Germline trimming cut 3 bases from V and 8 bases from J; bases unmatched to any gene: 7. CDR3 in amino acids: CASSFEQGADGYTF. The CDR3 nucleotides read TGTGCCAGCAGCTTTGAACAGGGGGCGGACGGCTACACCTTC.

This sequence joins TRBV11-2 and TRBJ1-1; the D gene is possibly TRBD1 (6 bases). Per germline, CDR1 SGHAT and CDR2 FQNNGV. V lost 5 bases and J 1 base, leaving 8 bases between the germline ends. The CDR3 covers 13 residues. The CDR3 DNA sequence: TGTGCCAGCAGCGCGGGGGCGAACACTGAAGCTTTCTTT. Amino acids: CASSAGANTEAFF. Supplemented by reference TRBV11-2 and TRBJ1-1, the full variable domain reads EAGVAQSPRYKIIEKRQSVAFWCNPISGHATLYWYQQILGQGPKLLIQFQNNGVVDDSQLPKDRFSAERLKGVDSTLKIQPAKLEDSAVYLCASSAGANTEAFFGQGTRLTVV.

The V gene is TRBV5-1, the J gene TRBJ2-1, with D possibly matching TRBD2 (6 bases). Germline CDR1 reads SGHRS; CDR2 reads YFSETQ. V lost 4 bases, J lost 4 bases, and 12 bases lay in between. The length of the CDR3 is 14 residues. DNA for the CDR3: TGCGCCAGCAGCGCGGGGAACATTTACAATGAGCAGTTCTTC. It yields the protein CASSAGNIYNEQFF.

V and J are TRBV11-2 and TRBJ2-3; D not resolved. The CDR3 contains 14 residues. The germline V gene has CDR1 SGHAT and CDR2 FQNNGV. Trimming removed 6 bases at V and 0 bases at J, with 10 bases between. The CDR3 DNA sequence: TGTGCCAGCAGGTCCGGTCTTAGCACAGATACGCAGTATTTT. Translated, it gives CASRSGLSTDTQYF.

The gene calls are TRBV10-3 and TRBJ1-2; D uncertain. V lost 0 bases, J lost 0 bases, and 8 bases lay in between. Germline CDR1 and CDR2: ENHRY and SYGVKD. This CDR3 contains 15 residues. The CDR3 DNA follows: TGTGCCATCAGTGAGTCCGGGGAAACTAACTATGGCTACACCTTC. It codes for CAISESGETNYGYTF.

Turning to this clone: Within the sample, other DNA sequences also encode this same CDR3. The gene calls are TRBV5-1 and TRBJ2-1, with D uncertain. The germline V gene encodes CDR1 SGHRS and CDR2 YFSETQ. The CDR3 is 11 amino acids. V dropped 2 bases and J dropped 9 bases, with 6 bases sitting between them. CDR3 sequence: CASSLSSEQFF. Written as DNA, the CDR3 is TGCGCCAGCAGCTTATCATCTGAGCAGTTCTTC.

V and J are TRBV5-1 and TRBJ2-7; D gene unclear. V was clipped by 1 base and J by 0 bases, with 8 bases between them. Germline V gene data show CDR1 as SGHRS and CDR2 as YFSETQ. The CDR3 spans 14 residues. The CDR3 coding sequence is TGCGCCAGCAGCTTGCTCCCAGGCTCCTACGAGCAGTACTTC. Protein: CASSLLPGSYEQYF.

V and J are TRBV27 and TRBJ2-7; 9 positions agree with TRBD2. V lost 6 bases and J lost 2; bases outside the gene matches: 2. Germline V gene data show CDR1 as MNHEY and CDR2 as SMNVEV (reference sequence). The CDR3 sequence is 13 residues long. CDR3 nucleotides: TGTGCCAGCAGCAGCGGGGGGCCCTACGAGCAGTACTTC. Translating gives CASSSGGPYEQYF.